This T cell receptor (beta chain) was captured in a study of T cells in Graves' hyperthyroidism and ophthalmopathy. Study-wide context: Specimen type is peripheral blood, collected at initial diagnosis prior to any treatment.

Investigators excluded patients with uncontrolled infection, other autoimmune disease, pregnancy or lactation. Using RNA transcripts as the source, TCR beta CDR3 regions were amplified. A set of HTBI primers served as the primers for a first-round RT-PCR of the TCR CDR3. A single record per CDR3 protein comes from TCRdb applying MiXCR to the multiplex PCR reads. The sample lists approximately 510,000 distinct CDR3 sequences; about 20% were seen once. This clonotype has at least ten counts. The CDR3 sequence is 13 residues long. Trimming pared 7 bases from V and 4 bases from J, leaving 11 bases between.

The TCR originated in a young man with Graves' hyperthyroidism. The sequencing sample was made of blood. The rearrangement joins TRBV12-3 or TRBV12-4 to TRBJ1-3; unclear D gene. The CDR3 region has the DNA TGTGCCAGCATCAAAGGAGGCGGAAACACCATATATTTT. Amino acid sequence: CASIKGGGNTIYF.